These 11 T cell receptor beta chains were sequenced from one sample in a study of blood T cell repertoires in COVID-19. Using immunoSEQ multiplex PCR, the repertoire was profiled, and TCRdb retains in-frame clones only, with some absent. The sample consists of some 190,000 clones, roughly 84% of them appearing once. Sequencing used peripheral blood. These TCRs come from a person aged 65 to 79 with COVID-19, enrolled during active disease.

CDR3 coding DNA: TGTGCCAGCAGTCAGAACTCCTACGAGCAGTACTTC. It yields the protein CASSQNSYEQYF. V usage is TRBV6-2 or TRBV6-3 and J usage is TRBJ2-7; D call uncertain. The ends were cut back, 5 bases at V and 0 bases at J, with 5 bases in the middle. CDR3 size: 12 residues. From germline, CDR1 is MNHEY and CDR2 SVGEGT.

This clone has only a few counts. This sequence joins TRBV3-1 (or the pseudogene TRBV3-2) and TRBJ2-5, with D possibly TRBD2 on 5 matching bases. The CDR3 length is 15 residues. V lost 4 bases to trimming and J lost 5 bases, with 17 bases between them. CDR1 LGHDT and CDR2 YNNKEL come from the germline V gene (reference sequence). CDR3 bases: TGTGCCAGCAGCCCCCCACTAGGCCTGGTGGAGACCCAGTACTTC. This codes for CASSPPLGLVETQYF.

A single count supports this clone. This chain joins TRBV9 and TRBJ1-2, with TRBD1 as a possible D gene (5 bases). Trimming left V 1 base short and J 4 bases short, with 5 bases between. The CDR3 spans 12 residues. The germline V gene encodes CDR1 SGDLS and CDR2 YYNGEE. In DNA, the CDR3 is TGTGCCAGCAGCGTACAGGGCTATGGCTACACCTTC. This translates into CASSVQGYGYTF.

This chain joins TRBV7-9 and TRBJ2-7, with D hard to call. Trimming cost V 1 base and J 2 bases, with 12 bases left between them. The CDR3 length is 15 residues. Germline V gives CDR1 SEHNR, CDR2 FQNEAQ (reference sequence). CDR3 amino acids: CASSLGGSGTYEQYF. Written as DNA, the CDR3 is TGTGCCAGCAGCTTAGGAGGTTCGGGTACCTACGAGCAGTACTTC.

The chain has TRBV18 and TRBJ1-6; tentative D call: TRBD1 (5 bases). Between the trimmed V and J ends, which lost 4 bases and 5 bases, there was a span of 6 bases. Germline CDR1 reads KGHSH; CDR2 reads LQKENI. This CDR3 is 13 amino acids long. CDR3 DNA: TGTGCCAGCTCACAGGGGAATAATTCACCCCTCCACTTT. Translated: CASSQGNNSPLHF.

The chain employs TRBV29-1 and TRBJ1-1; 10 bases are a match to TRBD1. Germline CDR1 is SQVTM and CDR2 is ANQGSEA. The V and J ends lost 8 bases and 3 bases, in that order; junction bases with no gene match: 6. The CDR3 is 13 residues long. DNA for the CDR3: TGCAGCTACCGGACAGGGGGGGACACTGAAGCTTTCTTT. Translation gives CSYRTGGDTEAFF.

This rearrangement joins TRBV28 to TRBJ1-4; TRBD1 matches 9 bases. The CDR3 is 15 amino acids. V shed 8 bases, J shed 7 bases, and the junction held 11 bases outside the gene matches. Germline CDR1 is MDHEN and CDR2 is SYDVKM. The CDR3 region has the DNA TGTGCCAGCCGAGACAGGGGGTCGTTCGGTGAAAAACTGTTTTTT. This gives the protein CASRDRGSFGEKLFF.

The gene calls are TRBV6-6 and TRBJ2-3; TRBD2 agrees at 7 bases. The CDR3 has 16 amino acids. CDR1 is MNHNY, CDR2 SVGAGI, per germline (reference sequence). Trimming cost V 6 bases and J 8 bases; bases outside gene matches: 17. The CDR3 spells CASSPGREREMGTQYF. CDR3 in DNA: TGTGCCAGCAGCCCGGGGAGGGAGCGGGAAATGGGTACGCAGTATTTT.

The chain joins TRBV28 to TRBJ2-2, with D tentatively TRBD1 (5 bases). V lost 10 bases and J lost 3, with 12 bases in between. The CDR3 totals 13 residues. Germline CDR1 reads MDHEN; CDR2 reads SYDVKM. CDR3 nucleotide sequence: TGTGCCATCAAGACAGTTCACACCGGGGAGCTGTTTTTT. It encodes CAIKTVHTGELFF.

V is TRBV3-1 (or the pseudogene TRBV3-2) and J is TRBJ1-2, with D maybe TRBD1 (5 bases). The germline gives CDR1 LGHDT, CDR2 YNNKEL (reference sequence). The ends were cut back, 3 bases at V and 4 bases at J, with 12 bases in the middle. This CDR3 region has 14 residues. CDR3 DNA sequence: TGTGCCAGCAGCCAGGCGGGGCGCCCCTATGGCTACACCTTC. As protein: CASSQAGRPYGYTF.

In this sample, this clone turned up once. The V gene is TRBV5-6, the J gene TRBJ2-3; possibly TRBD2 for D (5 bases). This CDR3 has 13 residues. Trimming left V 0 bases short and J 7 bases short, with 9 bases between. Per germline, CDR1 SGHDT and CDR2 YYEEEE. The DNA for the CDR3 is TGTGCCAGCAGCTTGGCTCTAGCTCATACGCAGTATTTT. Translation: CASSLALAHTQYF.